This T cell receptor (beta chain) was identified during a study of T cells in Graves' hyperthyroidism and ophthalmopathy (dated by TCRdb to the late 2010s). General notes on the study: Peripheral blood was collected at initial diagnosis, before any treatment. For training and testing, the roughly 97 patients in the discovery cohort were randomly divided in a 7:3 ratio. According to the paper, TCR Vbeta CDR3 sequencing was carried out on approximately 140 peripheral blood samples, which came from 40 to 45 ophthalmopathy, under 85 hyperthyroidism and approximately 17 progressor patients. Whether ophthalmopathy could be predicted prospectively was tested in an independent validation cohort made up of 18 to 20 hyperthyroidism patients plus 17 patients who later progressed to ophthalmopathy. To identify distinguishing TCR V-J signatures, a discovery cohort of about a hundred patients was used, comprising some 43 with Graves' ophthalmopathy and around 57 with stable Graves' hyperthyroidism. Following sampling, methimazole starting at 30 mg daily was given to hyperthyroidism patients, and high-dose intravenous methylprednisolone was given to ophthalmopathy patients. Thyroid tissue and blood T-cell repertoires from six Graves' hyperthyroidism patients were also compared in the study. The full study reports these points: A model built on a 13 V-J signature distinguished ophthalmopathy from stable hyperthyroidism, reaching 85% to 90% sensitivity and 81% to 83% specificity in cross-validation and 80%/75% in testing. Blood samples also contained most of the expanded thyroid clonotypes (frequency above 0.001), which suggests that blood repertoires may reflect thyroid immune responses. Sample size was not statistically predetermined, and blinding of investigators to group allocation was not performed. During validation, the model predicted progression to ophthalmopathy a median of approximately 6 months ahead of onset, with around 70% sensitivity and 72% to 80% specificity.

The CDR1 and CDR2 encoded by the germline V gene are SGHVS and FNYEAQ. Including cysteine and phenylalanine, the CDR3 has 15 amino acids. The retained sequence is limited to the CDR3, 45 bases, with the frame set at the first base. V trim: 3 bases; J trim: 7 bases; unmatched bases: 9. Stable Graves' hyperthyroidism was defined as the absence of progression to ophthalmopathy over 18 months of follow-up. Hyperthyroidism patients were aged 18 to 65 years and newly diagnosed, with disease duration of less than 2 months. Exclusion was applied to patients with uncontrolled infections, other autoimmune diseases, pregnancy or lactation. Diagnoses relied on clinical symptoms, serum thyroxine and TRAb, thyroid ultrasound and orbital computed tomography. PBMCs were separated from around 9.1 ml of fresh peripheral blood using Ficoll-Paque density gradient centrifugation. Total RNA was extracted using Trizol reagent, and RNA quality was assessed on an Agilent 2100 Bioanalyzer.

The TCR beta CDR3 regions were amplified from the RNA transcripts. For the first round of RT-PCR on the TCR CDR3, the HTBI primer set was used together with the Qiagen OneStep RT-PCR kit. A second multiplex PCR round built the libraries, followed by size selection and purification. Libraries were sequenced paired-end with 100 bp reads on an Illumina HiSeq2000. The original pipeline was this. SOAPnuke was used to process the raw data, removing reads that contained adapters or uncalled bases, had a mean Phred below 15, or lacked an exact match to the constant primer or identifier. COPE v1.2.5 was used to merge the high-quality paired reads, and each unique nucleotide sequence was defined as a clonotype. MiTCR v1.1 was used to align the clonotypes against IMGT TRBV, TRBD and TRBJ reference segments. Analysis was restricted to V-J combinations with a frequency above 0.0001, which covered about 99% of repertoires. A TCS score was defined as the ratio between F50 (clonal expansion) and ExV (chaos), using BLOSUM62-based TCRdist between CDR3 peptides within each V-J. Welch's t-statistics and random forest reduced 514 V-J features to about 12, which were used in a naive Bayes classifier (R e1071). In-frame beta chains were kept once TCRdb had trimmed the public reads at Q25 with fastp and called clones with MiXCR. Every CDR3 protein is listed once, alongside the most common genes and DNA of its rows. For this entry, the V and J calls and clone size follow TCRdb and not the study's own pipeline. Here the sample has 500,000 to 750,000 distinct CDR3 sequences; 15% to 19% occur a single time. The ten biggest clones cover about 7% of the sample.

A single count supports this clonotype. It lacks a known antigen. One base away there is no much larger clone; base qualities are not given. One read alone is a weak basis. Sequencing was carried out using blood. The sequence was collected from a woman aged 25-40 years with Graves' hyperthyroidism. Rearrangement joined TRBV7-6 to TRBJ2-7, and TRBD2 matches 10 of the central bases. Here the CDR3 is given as CASSLGSGGREEQYF. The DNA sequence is TGTGCCAGCAGCTTGGGTAGCGGGGGGCGGGAAGAGCAGTACTTC.